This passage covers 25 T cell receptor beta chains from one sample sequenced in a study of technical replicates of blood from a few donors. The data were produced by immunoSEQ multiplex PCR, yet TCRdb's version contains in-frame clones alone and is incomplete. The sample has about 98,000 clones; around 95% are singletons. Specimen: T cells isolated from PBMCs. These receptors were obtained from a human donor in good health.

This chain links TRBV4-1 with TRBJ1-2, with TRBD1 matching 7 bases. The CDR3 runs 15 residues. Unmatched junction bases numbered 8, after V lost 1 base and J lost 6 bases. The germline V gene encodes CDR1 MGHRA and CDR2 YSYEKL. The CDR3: CASSQGGGAGNGYTF. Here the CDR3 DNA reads TGCGCCAGCAGCCAAGGAGGGGGCGCAGGAAATGGCTACACCTTC.

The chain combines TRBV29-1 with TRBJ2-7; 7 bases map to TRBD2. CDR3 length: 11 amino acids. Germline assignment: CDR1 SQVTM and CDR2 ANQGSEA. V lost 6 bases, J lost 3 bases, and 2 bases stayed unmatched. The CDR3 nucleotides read TGCAGCGTAATAGCGGGCTACGAGCAGTACTTC. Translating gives CSVIAGYEQYF.

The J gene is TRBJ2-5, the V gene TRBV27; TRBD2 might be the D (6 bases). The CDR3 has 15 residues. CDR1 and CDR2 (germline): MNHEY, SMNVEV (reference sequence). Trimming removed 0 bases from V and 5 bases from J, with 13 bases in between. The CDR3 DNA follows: TGTGCCAGCAGTTTATCGGGGGGTCCCGGGGAGACCCAGTACTTC. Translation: CASSLSGGPGETQYF.

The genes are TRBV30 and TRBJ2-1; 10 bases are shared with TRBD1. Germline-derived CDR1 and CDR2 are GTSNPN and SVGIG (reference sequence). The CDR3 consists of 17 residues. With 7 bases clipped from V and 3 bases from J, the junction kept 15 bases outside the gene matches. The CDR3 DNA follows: TGTGCCTCTTCCGGGACAGGGGCTCAAGAGTACTACAATGAGCAGTTCTTC. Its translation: CASSGTGAQEYYNEQFF.

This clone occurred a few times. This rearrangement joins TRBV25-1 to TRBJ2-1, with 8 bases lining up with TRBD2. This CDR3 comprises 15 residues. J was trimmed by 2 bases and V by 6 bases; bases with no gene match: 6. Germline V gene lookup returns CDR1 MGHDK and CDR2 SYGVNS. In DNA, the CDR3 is TGTGCCAGCAGGCCAGCGGGAGCGACCTACAATGAGCAGTTCTTC. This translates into CASRPAGATYNEQFF.

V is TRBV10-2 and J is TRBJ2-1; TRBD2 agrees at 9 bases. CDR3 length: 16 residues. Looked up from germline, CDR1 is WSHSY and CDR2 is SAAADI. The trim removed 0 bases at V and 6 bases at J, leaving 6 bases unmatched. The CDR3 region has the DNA TGCGCCAGCAGTGAGTCCCCGCGGGGGGGGGCCAATGAGCAGTTCTTC. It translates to CASSESPRGGANEQFF.

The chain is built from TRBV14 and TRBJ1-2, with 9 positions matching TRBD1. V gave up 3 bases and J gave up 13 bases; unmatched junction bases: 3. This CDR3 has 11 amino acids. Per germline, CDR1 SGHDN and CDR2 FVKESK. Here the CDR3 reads CASSQRDRATF. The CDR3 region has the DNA TGTGCCAGCAGCCAGCGGGACAGGGCCACCTTC.

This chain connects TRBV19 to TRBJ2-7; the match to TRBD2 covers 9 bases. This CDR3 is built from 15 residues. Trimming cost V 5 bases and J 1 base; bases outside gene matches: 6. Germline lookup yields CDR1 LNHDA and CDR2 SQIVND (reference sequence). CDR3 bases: TGTGCCAGTAGTCCTCTAGCGGGGATTTCCTACGAGCAGTACTTC. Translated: CASSPLAGISYEQYF.

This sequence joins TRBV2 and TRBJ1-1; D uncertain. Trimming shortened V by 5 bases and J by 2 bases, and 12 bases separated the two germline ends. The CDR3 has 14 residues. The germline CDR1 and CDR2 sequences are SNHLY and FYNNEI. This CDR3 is CASSLRGSNTEAFF. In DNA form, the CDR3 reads TGTGCCAGCAGTCTTCGGGGTAGTAACACTGAAGCTTTCTTT.

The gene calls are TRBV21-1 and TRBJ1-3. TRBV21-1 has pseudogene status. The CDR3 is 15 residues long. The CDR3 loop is CASSPSGGGGNTIYF. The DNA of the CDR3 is TGTGCCAGCAGCCCCTCGGGAGGGGGAGGAAACACCATATATTTT.

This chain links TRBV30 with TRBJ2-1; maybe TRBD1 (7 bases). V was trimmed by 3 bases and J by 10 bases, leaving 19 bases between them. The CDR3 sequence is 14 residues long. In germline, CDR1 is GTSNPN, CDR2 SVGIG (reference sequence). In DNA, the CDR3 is TGTGCCTGGAGGCGCTCAGGGGGGCCGATCGAGCAGTTCTTC. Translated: CAWRRSGGPIEQFF.

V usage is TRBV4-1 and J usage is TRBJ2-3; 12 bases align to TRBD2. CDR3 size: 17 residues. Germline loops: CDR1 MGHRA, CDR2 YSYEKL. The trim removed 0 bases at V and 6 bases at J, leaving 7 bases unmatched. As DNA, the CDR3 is TGCGCCAGCAGCCAAGAACCCCTAGCGGGAGGGGGGGATACGCAGTATTTT. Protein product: CASSQEPLAGGGDTQYF.

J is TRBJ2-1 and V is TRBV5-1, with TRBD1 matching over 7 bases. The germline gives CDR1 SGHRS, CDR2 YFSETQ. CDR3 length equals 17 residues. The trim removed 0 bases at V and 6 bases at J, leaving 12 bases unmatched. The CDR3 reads CASSLASSGTASNEQFF. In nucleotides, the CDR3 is TGCGCCAGCAGCTTGGCCTCTTCCGGGACAGCATCCAATGAGCAGTTCTTC.

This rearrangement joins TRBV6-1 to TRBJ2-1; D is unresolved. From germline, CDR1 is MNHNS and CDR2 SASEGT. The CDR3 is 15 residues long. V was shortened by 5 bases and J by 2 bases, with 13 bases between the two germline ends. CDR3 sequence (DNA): TGTGCCAGCAGTACTGCTAGAGTTCCCTACAATGAGCAGTTCTTC. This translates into CASSTARVPYNEQFF.

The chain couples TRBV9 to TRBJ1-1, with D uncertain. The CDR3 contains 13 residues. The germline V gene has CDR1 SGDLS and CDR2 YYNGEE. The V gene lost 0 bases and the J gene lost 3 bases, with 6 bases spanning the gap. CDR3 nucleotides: TGTGCCAGCAGCGTAGGGGCTCACACTGAAGCTTTCTTT. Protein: CASSVGAHTEAFF. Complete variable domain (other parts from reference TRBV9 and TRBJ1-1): DSGVTQTPKHLITATGQRVTLRCSPRSGDLSVYWYQQSLDQGLQFLIQYYNGEERAKGNILERFSAQQFPDLHSELNLSSLELGDSALYFCASSVGAHTEAFFGQGTRLTVV.

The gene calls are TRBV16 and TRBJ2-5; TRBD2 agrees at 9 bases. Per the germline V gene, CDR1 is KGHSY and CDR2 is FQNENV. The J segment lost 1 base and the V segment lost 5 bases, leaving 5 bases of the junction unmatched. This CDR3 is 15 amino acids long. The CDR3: CASSGSSGIQETQYF. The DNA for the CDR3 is TGTGCCAGCAGCGGTTCTAGCGGGATCCAAGAGACCCAGTACTTC.

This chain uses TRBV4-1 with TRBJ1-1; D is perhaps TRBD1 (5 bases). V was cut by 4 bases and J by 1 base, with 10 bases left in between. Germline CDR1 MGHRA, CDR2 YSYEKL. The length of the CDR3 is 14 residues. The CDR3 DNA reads TGCGCCAGCAGCCTGCCCCAGGGGAACACTGAAGCTTTCTTT. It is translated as CASSLPQGNTEAFF.

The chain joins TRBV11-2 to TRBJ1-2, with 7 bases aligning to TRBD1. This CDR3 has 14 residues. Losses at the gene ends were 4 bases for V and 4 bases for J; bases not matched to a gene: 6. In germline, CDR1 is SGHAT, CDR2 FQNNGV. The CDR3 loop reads CASSSGQTSYGYTF. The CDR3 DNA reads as TGTGCCAGCAGCTCGGGACAGACCTCCTATGGCTACACCTTC.

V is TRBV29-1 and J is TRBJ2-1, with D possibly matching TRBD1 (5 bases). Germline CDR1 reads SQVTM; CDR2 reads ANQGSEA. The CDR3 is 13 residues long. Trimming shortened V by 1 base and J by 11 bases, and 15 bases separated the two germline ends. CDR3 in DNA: TGCAGCGTTGAAGGACAGTCCCCTCTGAAGCAGTTCTTC. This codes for CSVEGQSPLKQFF.

The CDR3: CATLLAGGPRSGTGELFF. The CDR3 region has the DNA TGTGCCACCCTCTTAGCGGGGGGGCCTAGGTCCGGCACCGGGGAGCTGTTTTTT. This sequence joins TRBV10-3 and TRBJ2-2; the match to TRBD2 covers 11 bases. Losses at the gene ends were 10 bases for V and 4 bases for J; bases not matched to a gene: 17. The CDR3 is made up of 18 amino acids. Per germline, CDR1 ENHRY and CDR2 SYGVKD.

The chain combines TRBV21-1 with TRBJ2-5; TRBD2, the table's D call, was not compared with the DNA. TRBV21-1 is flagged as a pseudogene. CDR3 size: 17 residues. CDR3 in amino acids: CASSKENCVREGLSQYF. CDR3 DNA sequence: TGTGCCAGCAGCAAAGAGAATTGTGTGAGGGAGGGCCTTTCCCAGTACTTC.

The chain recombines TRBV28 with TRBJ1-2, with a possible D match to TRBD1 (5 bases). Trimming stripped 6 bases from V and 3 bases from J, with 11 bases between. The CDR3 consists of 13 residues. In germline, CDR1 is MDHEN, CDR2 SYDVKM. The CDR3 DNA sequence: TGTGCCAGCAGCAAGACAGATGACTATGGCTACACCTTC. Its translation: CASSKTDDYGYTF.

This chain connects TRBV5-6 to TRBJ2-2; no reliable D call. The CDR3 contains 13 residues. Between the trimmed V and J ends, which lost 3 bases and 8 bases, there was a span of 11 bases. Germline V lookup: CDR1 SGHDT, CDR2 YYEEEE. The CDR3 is CASSWPPTGELFF. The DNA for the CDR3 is TGTGCCAGCAGCTGGCCCCCCACAGGGGAGCTGTTTTTT.

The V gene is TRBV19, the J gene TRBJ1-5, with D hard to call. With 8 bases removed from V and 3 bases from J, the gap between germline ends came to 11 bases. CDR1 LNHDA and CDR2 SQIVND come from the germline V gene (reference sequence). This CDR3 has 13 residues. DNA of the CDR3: TGTGCCAGTCTATCCCGTTTCAATCAGCCCCAGCATTTT. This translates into CASLSRFNQPQHF.

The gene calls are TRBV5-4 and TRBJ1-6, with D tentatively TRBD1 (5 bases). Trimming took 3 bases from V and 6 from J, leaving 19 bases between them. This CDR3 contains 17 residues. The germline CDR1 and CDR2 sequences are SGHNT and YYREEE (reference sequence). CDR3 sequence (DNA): TGTGCCAGCAGCTCCCCTATAAGGCAGGGACTTAATTCACCCCTCCACTTT. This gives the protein CASSSPIRQGLNSPLHF.